This T cell receptor (beta chain) is drawn from a study of blood T cell repertoires in COVID-19. Study-level information: Acute and convalescent COVID-19 samples came from the United States, Italy and Spain. From T cells, B-cell-depleted T cells, or PBMCs came the material, which was cDNA or gDNA.

As processed by the authors: Estimates of nucleated cell counts were drawn from the amplification of reference gene primers. Generated by immunoSEQ multiplex PCR, the TCRdb table keeps only in-frame clones and is missing some. Clone size and the V and J calls come from that table; the DNA yielded D and trimming. The sample consists of roughly 50,000 clones, approximately 88% of them appearing once. The CDR3 covers 16 residues. Germline-derived CDR1 and CDR2 are SGHDT and YYEEEE. V lost 3 bases, J lost 3 bases, and 18 bases lay in between. The V gene is TRBV5-6, the J gene TRBJ1-2; D unclear. This TCR was sampled from a man aged 50 to 60 with acute or convalescent COVID-19. Sequencing used peripheral blood. In DNA form, the CDR3 reads TGTGCCAGCAGCTCTGGACGGGTCAAGGAGGACTATGGCTACACCTTC. Amino acid sequence: CASSSGRVKEDYGYTF.